The 23 T cell receptor beta chains below come from one sample, sequenced in a study of blood T cell repertoires in COVID-19. Clones were sequenced by immunoSEQ multiplex PCR, and TCRdb holds only the in-frame ones, with some missing. The sample has about 200,000 clones; about nine tenths are singletons. Sequencing was performed on peripheral blood. The receptors were sampled from a man between 18 and 29 years old with active or convalescent COVID-19.

The V gene is TRBV30, the J gene TRBJ1-1; weak D call: TRBD1 (5 bases). V was cut by 0 bases and J by 6 bases, with 14 bases left in between. The CDR3 is 14 amino acids. Germline V gives CDR1 GTSNPN, CDR2 SVGIG (reference sequence). The CDR3 DNA reads as TGTGCCTGGAGTGTACAGGCGGTCTACCCTGAAGCTTTCTTT. It translates to CAWSVQAVYPEAFF. Together with reference TRBV30 and TRBJ1-1, the CDR3 gives the full variable domain: SQTIHQWPATLVQPVGSPLSLECTVEGTSNPNLYWYRQAAGRGLQLLFYSVGIGQISSEVPQNLSASRPQDRQFILSSKKLLLSDSGFYLCAWSVQAVYPEAFFGQGTRLTVV.

This sequence joins TRBV29-1 and TRBJ1-2; the D gene is possibly TRBD1 (5 bases). This CDR3 spans 14 amino acids. Trimming stripped 1 base from V and 4 bases from J, with 13 bases between. Germline V gene lookup returns CDR1 SQVTM and CDR2 ANQGSEA. The CDR3 bases are TGCAGCGTTGAAGTGGGGCGAGGCAGCTATGGCTACACCTTC. This encodes CSVEVGRGSYGYTF.

The chain couples TRBV19 to TRBJ2-7, with D possibly TRBD2 on 5 matching bases. The CDR3 covers 13 residues. The germline V gene has CDR1 LNHDA and CDR2 SQIVND (reference sequence). Trimming pared 1 base from V and 7 bases from J, leaving 11 bases between. The CDR3 spells CASSIGYRGEQYF. The DNA for the CDR3 is TGTGCCAGTAGTATAGGTTACAGAGGGGAGCAGTACTTC. The full variable domain, in which reference TRBV19 and TRBJ2-7 provide the parts outside the CDR3, is DGGITQSPKYLFRKEGQNVTLSCEQNLNHDAMYWYRQDPGQGLRLIYYSQIVNDFQKGDIAEGYSVSREKKESFPLTVTSAQKNPTAFYLCASSIGYRGEQYFGPGTRLTVT.

The chain recombines TRBV10-3 with TRBJ1-5, with 8 nucleotides matching TRBD1. V gave up 6 bases and J gave up 6 bases; unmatched junction bases: 7. CDR1 and CDR2 from the germline V gene are ENHRY and SYGVKD. The CDR3 extends over 14 amino acids. The CDR3 DNA reads as TGTGCCATCAGCTCACAGGGGGAGGGTCAGCCCCAGCATTTT. Protein product: CAISSQGEGQPQHF.

This sequence joins TRBV29-1 and TRBJ2-7; a possible D gene is TRBD1 (6 bases). The CDR3 consists of 15 residues. Germline-derived CDR1 and CDR2 are SQVTM and ANQGSEA. Trimming pared 0 bases from V and 2 bases from J, leaving 14 bases between. Written as DNA, the CDR3 is TGCAGCGTTGAAGATTGGGAGACAGGCCCCTACGAGCAGTACTTC. Residues: CSVEDWETGPYEQYF.

This chain uses TRBV19 with TRBJ2-3; possible D gene TRBD2, 6 bases. V lost 5 bases to trimming and J lost 2 bases, with 23 bases between them. This CDR3 is 18 amino acids long. Germline CDR1 reads LNHDA; CDR2 reads SQIVND (reference sequence). CDR3: CASSSRAPEGRHTDTQYF. The CDR3, as DNA: TGTGCCAGTAGTTCCCGCGCCCCGGAGGGGCGACACACAGATACGCAGTATTTT.

V is TRBV18 and J is TRBJ2-2, with TRBD1 identical over 9 bases. The CDR3 spans 16 residues. V lost 5 bases to trimming and J lost 0 bases; unmatched junction nucleotides: 4. The germline CDR1 and CDR2 sequences are KGHSH and LQKENI. The CDR3 here is CASSSQGAANTGELFF. CDR3 bases: TGTGCCAGCTCATCACAGGGGGCCGCGAACACCGGGGAGCTGTTTTTT.

This chain uses TRBV7-6 with TRBJ2-7; D possibly corresponds to TRBD1 (6 bases). The V and J ends lost 3 bases and 0 bases respectively, with 12 bases between them. The CDR3 is made up of 15 amino acids. The germline V gene encodes CDR1 SGHVS and CDR2 FNYEAQ. The CDR3 DNA follows: TGTGCCAGCAGCTTTGGTGGGGGCGCCTCCTACGAGCAGTACTTC. Residues: CASSFGGGASYEQYF. Full variable domain (outside the CDR3, taken from reference TRBV7-6 and TRBJ2-7): GAGVSQSPRYKVTKRGQDVALRCDPISGHVSLYWYRQALGQGPEFLTYFNYEAQQDKSGLPNDRFSAERPEGSISTLTIQRTEQRDSAMYRCASSFGGGASYEQYFGPGTRLTVT.

J is TRBJ2-1 and V is TRBV29-1, with D unresolved. CDR1 is SQVTM and CDR2 is ANQGSEA in the germline V gene. V was pared by 3 bases and J by 3 bases, with 6 bases between. The CDR3 length is 12 residues. The CDR3 DNA follows: TGCAGCGTTGATCGGAGCTACAATGAGCAGTTCTTC. Residues: CSVDRSYNEQFF.

The V call is TRBV5-4, the J call TRBJ2-5; the match to TRBD1 covers 7 bases. The CDR3 spans 15 residues. Germline CDR1 and CDR2: SGHNT and YYREEE (reference sequence). V was pared by 2 bases and J by 1 base, with 5 bases of the junction left unmatched. The CDR3, as DNA: TGTGCCAGCAGCTTCTACAGGGGAGCCCAAGAGACCCAGTACTTC. This encodes CASSFYRGAQETQYF.

The CDR3 loop is CASSGGGGEQFF. The CDR3 DNA follows: TGTGCCAGCAGCGGCGGGGGAGGGGAGCAGTTCTTC. This chain joins TRBV9 and TRBJ2-1; 7 bases map to TRBD2. This CDR3 comprises 12 residues. J lost 10 bases, V lost 3 bases, and 4 bases had no gene match. CDR1 is SGDLS and CDR2 is YYNGEE in the germline V gene.

The chain combines TRBV7-2 with TRBJ1-5; unclear D gene. CDR3 size: 16 residues. V dropped 2 bases and J dropped 0 bases, with 11 bases sitting between them. Germline lookup yields CDR1 SGHTA and CDR2 FQGNSA. CDR3 region: CASSLQRGYSNQPQHF. The CDR3 bases are TGTGCCAGCAGCTTACAGCGGGGATATAGCAATCAGCCCCAGCATTTT.

This rearrangement joins TRBV27 to TRBJ1-1; D uncertain. V shed 3 bases and J shed 2 bases, with 10 bases lying between them. The CDR3 runs 14 residues. The V gene's germline CDR1 is MNHEY and CDR2 SMNVEV (reference sequence). This CDR3 is CASSFNGPNTEAFF. Written as DNA, the CDR3 is TGTGCCAGCAGTTTTAATGGGCCAAACACTGAAGCTTTCTTT.

The CDR3 loop reads CASSQGIRSSPLHF. The CDR3 DNA sequence: TGTGCCAGCAGCCAAGGGATTAGGAGTTCACCCCTCCACTTT. The V gene is TRBV4-2, the J gene TRBJ1-6; D gene unclear. The CDR3 is 14 amino acids. Trimming stripped 1 base from V and 9 bases from J, with 10 bases between. Germline CDR1 reads LGHNA; CDR2 reads YNFKEQ.

V and J are TRBV6-5 and TRBJ1-2; D possibly corresponds to TRBD1 (5 bases). The CDR3 has 14 residues. CDR1 and CDR2 (germline): MNHEY, SVGAGI. V lost 6 bases and J lost 2, with 13 bases in between. The CDR3 here is CASSPGLPNYGYTF. CDR3 DNA sequence: TGTGCCAGCAGCCCGGGACTCCCGAACTATGGCTACACCTTC.

This sequence joins TRBV18 and TRBJ2-7; D is unresolved. Trimming took off 0 bases at V and 6 bases at J, with 9 bases between the two ends. Germline V gene sequence: CDR1 KGHSH, CDR2 LQKENI. This CDR3 is built from 13 residues. CDR3 DNA: TGTGCCAGCTCACCACCCTCCTTAATCGAGCAGTACTTC. It translates to CASSPPSLIEQYF.

The rearrangement links TRBV6-5 to TRBJ2-5; tentative D call: TRBD1 (6 bases). Trimming removed 4 bases from V and 1 base from J, with 10 bases in between. The CDR3 totals 14 residues. CDR1 MNHEY and CDR2 SVGAGI come from the germline V gene. In DNA form, the CDR3 reads TGTGCCAGCAGTTCGGACAGCCCCCAAGAGACCCAGTACTTC. This translates into CASSSDSPQETQYF.

This chain uses TRBV27 with TRBJ2-7; tentative D call: TRBD2 (7 bases). V lost 10 bases and J 3 bases, leaving 16 bases between the germline ends. This CDR3 has 13 residues. In germline, CDR1 is MNHEY, CDR2 SMNVEV (reference sequence). In DNA, the CDR3 is TGTGCCACCCAGGGGAGGGGCCACTACGAGCAGTACTTC. The encoded protein is CATQGRGHYEQYF.

This sequence joins TRBV28 and TRBJ1-5, with D tentatively TRBD1 (5 bases). Trimming shortened V by 7 bases and J by 0 bases, and 19 bases separated the two germline ends. CDR1 and CDR2 from the germline V gene are MDHEN and SYDVKM. The CDR3 totals 17 residues. This chain's CDR3 is CASTLREARFSNQPQHF. The CDR3 nucleotides are TGTGCCAGCACCCTCAGGGAGGCTCGTTTTAGCAATCAGCCCCAGCATTTT.

This clone was picked up a small number of times. CDR3 amino acids: CASSIDRATEAFF. Written as DNA, the CDR3 is TGTGCCAGCAGTATTGACAGGGCTACTGAAGCTTTCTTT. This chain uses TRBV27 with TRBJ1-1; 7 bases are a match to TRBD1. Germline CDR1 is MNHEY and CDR2 is SMNVEV (reference sequence). The length of the CDR3 is 13 residues. V gave up 5 bases and J gave up 5 bases; unmatched junction bases: 5.

This clone appeared once. J is TRBJ1-1 and V is TRBV7-8; perhaps TRBD1 as D (6 bases). V was cut by 5 bases and J by 7 bases, with 14 bases left in between. This CDR3 is 13 amino acids long. Germline CDR1 and CDR2: SGHVS and FQNEAQ. The CDR3 DNA reads as TGTGCCAGCAGCCCACAGGGTATCCGTGAAGCTTTCTTT. It yields the protein CASSPQGIREAFF.

The CDR3 DNA reads as TGTGCCAGCAGCCAGATCAGGAGGAGGGAGAACACTGAAGCTTTCTTT. Translation: CASSQIRRRENTEAFF. The V call is TRBV4-2, the J call TRBJ1-1; unclear D gene. Germline V gene sequence: CDR1 LGHNA, CDR2 YNFKEQ. V lost 3 bases to trimming and J lost 1 base, with 15 bases between them. This CDR3 spans 16 amino acids.

Worth noting for this clone: The junction shows a germline mismatch at one end, possibly a read error. The chain carries TRBV14 and TRBJ1-2; 9 bases are a match to TRBD1. Germline V gives CDR1 SGHDN, CDR2 FVKESK. The CDR3 totals 14 residues. CDR3 nucleotide sequence: TGTGCCAGCAGCCAGCCAGGGACAGGGTCTCTCTTAGTCTTC. Protein product: CASSQPGTGSLLVF.